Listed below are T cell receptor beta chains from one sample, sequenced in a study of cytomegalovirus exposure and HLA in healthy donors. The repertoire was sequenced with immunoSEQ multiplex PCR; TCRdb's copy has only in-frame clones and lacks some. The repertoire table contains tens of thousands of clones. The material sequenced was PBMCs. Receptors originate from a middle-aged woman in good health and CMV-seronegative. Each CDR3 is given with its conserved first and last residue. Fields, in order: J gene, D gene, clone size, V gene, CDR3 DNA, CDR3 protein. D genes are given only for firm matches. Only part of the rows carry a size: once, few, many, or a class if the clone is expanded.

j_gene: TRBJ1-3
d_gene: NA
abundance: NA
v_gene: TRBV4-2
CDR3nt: TGTGCCAGCAGCCAAGATTACTCTGGAAACACCATATATTTT
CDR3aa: CASSQDYSGNTIYF

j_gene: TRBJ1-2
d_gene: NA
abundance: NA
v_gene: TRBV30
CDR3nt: TGTGCCTGGAGTGGCCCCGGGATTTCCCTCTATGGCTACACCTTC
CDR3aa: CAWSGPGISLYGYTF

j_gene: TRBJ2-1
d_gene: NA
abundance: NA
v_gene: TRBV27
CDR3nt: TGTGCCAGCAGTTTTCAGGACAGAAATGAGCAGTTCTTC
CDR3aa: CASSFQDRNEQFF

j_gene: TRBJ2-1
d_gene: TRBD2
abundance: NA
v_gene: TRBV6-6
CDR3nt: TGTGCCAGCAGTTACGATATAGCGGGGCGCAATGAGCAGTTCTTC
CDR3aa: CASSYDIAGRNEQFF

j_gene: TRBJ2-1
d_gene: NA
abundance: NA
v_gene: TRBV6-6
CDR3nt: TGTGCCAGCAGTACTCTCAGGCACAATGAGCAGTTCTTC
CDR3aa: CASSTLRHNEQFF

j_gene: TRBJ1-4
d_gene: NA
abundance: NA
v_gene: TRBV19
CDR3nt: TGTGCCAGTAGTGCAAACAGGCTTGGACGGGAAAAACTGTTTTTT
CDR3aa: CASSANRLGREKLFF

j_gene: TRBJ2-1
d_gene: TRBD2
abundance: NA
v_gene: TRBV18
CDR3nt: TGTGCCAGCTCACCACTCGAGACTAGCGGGAGTTATAATGAGCAGTTCTTC
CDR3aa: CASSPLETSGSYNEQFF

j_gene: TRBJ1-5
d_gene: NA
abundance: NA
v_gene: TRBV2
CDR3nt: TGTGCCAGCACGGTAGAGGTTGGGAGGGCCCAGCATTTT
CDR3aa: CASTVEVGRAQHF

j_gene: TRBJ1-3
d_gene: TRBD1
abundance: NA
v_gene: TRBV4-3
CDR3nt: TGCGCCAGCAGCCGCTCACCCGCAACAGGGGAATCTGGAAACACCATATATTTT
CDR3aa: CASSRSPATGESGNTIYF

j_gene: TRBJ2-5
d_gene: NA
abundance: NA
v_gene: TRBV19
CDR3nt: TGTGCCAGTAGTATAGACTCCCAGGAGACCCAGTACTTC
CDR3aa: CASSIDSQETQYF

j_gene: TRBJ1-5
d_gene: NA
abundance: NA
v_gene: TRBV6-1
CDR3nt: TGTGCCAGCAGTGATTCGGATCAGGCCCAGCATTTT
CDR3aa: CASSDSDQAQHF

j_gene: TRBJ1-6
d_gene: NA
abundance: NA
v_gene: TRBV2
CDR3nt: TGTGCCAGCAGTGAACAGGGCCAGGGGTCACCCCTCCACTTT
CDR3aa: CASSEQGQGSPLHF

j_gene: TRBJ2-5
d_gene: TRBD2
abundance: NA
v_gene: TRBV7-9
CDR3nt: TGTGCCAGCAGCCGCGAGCGGGGTCCCCAAGAGACCCAGTACTTC
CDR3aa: CASSRERGPQETQYF

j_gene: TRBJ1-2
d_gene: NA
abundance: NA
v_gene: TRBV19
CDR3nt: TGTGCCAGTAGTATACCGGACGGGGATGGCTACACCTTC
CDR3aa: CASSIPDGDGYTF

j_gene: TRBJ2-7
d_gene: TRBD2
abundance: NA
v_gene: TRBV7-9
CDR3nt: TGTGCCAGCAGCTCTACTAGCGGGAGGGCCCACGAGCAGTACTTC
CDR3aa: CASSSTSGRAHEQYF

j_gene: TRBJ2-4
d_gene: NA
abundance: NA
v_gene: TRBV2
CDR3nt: TGTGCCAGCAGACCAGGGCCCAAAAACATTCAGTACTTC
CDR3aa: CASRPGPKNIQYF

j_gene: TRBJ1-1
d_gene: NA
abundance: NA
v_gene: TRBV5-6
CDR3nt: TGTGCCAGCAGCGCTGGGGGGGGCCGGAGCACTGAAGCTTTCTTT
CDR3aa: CASSAGGGRSTEAFF

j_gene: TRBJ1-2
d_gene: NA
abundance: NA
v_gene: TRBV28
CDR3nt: TGTGCCAGCAGGGACTGGACAGACTATGGCTACACCTTC
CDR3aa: CASRDWTDYGYTF

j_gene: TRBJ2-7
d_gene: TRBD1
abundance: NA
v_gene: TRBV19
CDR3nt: TGTGCCAGTAGTACGTTCCTCGGACAGGGAGGAGGGGAGCAGCACTTC
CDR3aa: CASSTFLGQGGGEQHF

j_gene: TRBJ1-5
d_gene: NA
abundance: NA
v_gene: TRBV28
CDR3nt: TGTGCCAGCAGTCGACAGGTCAATCAGCCCCAGCATTTT
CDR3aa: CASSRQVNQPQHF

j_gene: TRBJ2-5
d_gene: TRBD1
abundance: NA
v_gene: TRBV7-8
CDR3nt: TGTGCCAGCAGCTTGGGGACAGGGCTTAGGGAGACCCAGTACTTC
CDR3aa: CASSLGTGLRETQYF

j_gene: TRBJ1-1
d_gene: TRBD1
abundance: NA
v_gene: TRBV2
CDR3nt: TGTGCCAGCAGTTCCAGGACAGGGATTGGTGAAGCTTTCTTT
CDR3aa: CASSSRTGIGEAFF

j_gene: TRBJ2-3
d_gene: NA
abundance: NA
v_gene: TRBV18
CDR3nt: TGTGCCAGCTCACAACGACAGGACAGCACAGATACGCAGTATTTT
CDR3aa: CASSQRQDSTDTQYF

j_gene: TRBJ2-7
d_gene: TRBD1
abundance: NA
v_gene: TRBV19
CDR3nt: TGTGCCAGTAGCCTAGGGACAGGGGGCTTTTACGAGCAGTACTTC
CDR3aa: CASSLGTGGFYEQYF

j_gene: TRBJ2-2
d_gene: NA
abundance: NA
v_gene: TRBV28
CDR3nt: TGTGCCAGCAGTTTCGTAGGGGGCACCGGGGAGCTGTTTTTT
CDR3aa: CASSFVGGTGELFF

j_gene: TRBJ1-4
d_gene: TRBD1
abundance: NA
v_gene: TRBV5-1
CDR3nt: TGCGCCAGCAGCCCTAACCCCACAGGGGTCAATGAAAAACTGTTTTTT
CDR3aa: CASSPNPTGVNEKLFF

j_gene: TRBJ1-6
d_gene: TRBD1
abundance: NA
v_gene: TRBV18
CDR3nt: TGTGCCAGCTCACCACCGAGGGACAGCTCCTATAATTCACCCCTCCACTTT
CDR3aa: CASSPPRDSSYNSPLHF

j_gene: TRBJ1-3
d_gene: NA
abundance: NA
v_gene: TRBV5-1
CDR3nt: TGCGCCAGCAGCTTGGAATTCAGGGAAGGTGGAAACACCATATATTTT
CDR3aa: CASSLEFREGGNTIYF

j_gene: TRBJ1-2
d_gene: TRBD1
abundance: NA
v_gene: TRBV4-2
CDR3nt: TGTGCCAGCAGCCGTCCGGGACAGACCGAAGATGGCTACACCTTC
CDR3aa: CASSRPGQTEDGYTF

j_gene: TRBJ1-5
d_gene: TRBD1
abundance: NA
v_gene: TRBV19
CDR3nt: TGTGCCAGTAGTATCCGGGACAGGGTCCAGCCCCAGCATTTT
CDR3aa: CASSIRDRVQPQHF

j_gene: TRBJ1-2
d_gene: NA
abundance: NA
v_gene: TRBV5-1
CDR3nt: TGCGCCAGCAGCTCCGGGACTCCGATCCTCGGTGGCTACACCTTC
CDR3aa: CASSSGTPILGGYTF

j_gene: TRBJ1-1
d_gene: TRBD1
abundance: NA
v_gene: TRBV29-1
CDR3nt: TGCAGCGCAGGGACAGGGATTACTGAAGCTTTCTTT
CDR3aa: CSAGTGITEAFF

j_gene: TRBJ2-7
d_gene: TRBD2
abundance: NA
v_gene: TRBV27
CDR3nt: TGTGCCAGCAGTCGAACTCGGACTAGCGGGAGGTCGGACTTC
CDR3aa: CASSRTRTSGRSDF

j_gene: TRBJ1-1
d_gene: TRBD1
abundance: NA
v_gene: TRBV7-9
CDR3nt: TGTGCCAGCAGCTTATGGACAGGGAGAAACACTGAAGCTTTCTTT
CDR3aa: CASSLWTGRNTEAFF

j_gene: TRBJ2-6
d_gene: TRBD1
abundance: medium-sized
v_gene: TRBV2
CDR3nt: TGTGCCAGCAGTGACGACAGGGCTTACTCTGGGGCCAACGTCCTGACTTTC
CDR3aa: CASSDDRAYSGANVLTF

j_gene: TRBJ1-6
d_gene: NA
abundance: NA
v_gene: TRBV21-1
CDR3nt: TGTGCCAGCAGCAAAAGGAGATCAGGGGGCGCGGATAATTCACCCCTCCACTTT
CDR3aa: CASSKRRSGGADNSPLHF

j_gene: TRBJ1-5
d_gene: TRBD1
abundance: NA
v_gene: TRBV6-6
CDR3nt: TGTGCCAGCAGTTACTCGACAGGGGGAGAGCAGCCCCAGCATTTT
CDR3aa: CASSYSTGGEQPQHF

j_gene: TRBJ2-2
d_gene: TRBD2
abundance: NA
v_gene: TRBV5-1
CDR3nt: TGCGCCAGCAGCCGGACTAGCGGGGGGGCAGGCGGGGAGCTGTTTTTT
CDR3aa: CASSRTSGGAGGELFF

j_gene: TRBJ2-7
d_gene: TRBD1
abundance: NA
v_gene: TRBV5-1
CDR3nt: TGCGCCAGCAGCTTGGCCCCTGGACAGGAGTACGAGCAGTACTTC
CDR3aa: CASSLAPGQEYEQYF

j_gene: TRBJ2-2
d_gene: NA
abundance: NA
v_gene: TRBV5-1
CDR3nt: TGCGCCAGCAGCTTGGAATCGGACTCATTGATCGGGGAGCTGTTTTTT
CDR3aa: CASSLESDSLIGELFF

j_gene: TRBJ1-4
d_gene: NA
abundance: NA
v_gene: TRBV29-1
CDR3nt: TGCAGCGTTGACCGGGGACTGTGGAGTAATGAAAAACTGTTTTTT
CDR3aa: CSVDRGLWSNEKLFF

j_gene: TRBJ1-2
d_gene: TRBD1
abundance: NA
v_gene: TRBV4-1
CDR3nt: TGCGCCAGCAGCCAAGGGACAGGGGACAACTATGGCTACACCTTC
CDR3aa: CASSQGTGDNYGYTF

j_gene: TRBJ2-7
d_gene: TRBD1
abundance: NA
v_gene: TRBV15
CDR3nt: TGTGCCACCAGCAGAGGGTGGGGGACAGGGTCCTACGAGCAGTACTTC
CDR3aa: CATSRGWGTGSYEQYF

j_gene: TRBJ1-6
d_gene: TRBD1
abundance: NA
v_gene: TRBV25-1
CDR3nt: TGTGCCAGCAGTGAATGGAGGGGGCTGGGTTCACCCCTCCACTTT
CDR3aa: CASSEWRGLGSPLHF

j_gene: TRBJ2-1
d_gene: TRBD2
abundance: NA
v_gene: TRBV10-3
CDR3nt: TGTGCCATCAGGTTCCGCGGGGGGACCGGCAATGAGCAGTTCTTC
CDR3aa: CAIRFRGGTGNEQFF

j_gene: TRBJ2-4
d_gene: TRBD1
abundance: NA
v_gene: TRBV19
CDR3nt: TGTGCCAGTAGATCGACAGGGCGTTCGTACTTC
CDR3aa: CASRSTGRSYF

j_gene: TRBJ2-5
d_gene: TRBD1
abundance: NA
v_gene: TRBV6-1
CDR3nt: TGTGCCAGCAGTGGACGGGACAGGCTAAGGTGGACCCAGTACTTC
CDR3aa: CASSGRDRLRWTQYF

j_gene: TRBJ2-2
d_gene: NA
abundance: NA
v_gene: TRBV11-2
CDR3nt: TGTGCCAGCAGCATCCAGGGGTCGAACACCGGGGAGCTGTTTTTT
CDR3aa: CASSIQGSNTGELFF

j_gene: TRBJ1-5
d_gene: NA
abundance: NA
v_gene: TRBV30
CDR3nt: TGTGCCTGGAGTGTAGCCCTGACCTCCCGAGGTAACGGCAATCAGCCCCAGCATTTT
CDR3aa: CAWSVALTSRGNGNQPQHF

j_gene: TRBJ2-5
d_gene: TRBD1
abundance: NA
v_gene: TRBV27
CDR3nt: TGTGCCAGCAGTTTAGGGACAGGGGTTTCGGAGACCCAGTACTTC
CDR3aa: CASSLGTGVSETQYF

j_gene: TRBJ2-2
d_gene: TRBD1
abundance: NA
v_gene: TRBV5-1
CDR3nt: TGCGCCAGCAGCGGAACAGGGGAAAACACCGGGGAGCTGTTTTTT
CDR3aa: CASSGTGENTGELFF

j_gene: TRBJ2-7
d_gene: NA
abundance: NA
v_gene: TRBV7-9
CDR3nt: TGTGCCAGCAGCCCCCGGGACTCGCTCCCTTACGAGCAGTACTTC
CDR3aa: CASSPRDSLPYEQYF

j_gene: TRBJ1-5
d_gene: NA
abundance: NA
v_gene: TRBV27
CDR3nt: TGTGCCAGCAGTTCCCCCAGGGCTAGCAATCAGCCCCAGCATTTT
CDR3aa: CASSSPRASNQPQHF

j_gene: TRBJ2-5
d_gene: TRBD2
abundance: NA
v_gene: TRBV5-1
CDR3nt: TGCGCCAGCAGCTTGGTAGCGGGAGAAGGGCAGACCCAGTACTTC
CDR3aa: CASSLVAGEGQTQYF

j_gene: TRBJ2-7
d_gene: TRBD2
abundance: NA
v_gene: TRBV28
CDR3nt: TGTGCCAGCAGTGTATGGGAAGCGGGAGGGCCCCCCTACGAGCAGTACTTC
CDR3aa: CASSVWEAGGPPYEQYF

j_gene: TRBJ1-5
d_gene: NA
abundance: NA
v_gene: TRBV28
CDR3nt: TGTGCCAGCAGTTTACCGGGGCAGCCCCAGCATTTT
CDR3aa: CASSLPGQPQHF

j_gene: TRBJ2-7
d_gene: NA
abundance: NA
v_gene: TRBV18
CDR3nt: TGTGCCAGCTCACCACTTACGGGTACGGACGAGCAGTACTTC
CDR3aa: CASSPLTGTDEQYF

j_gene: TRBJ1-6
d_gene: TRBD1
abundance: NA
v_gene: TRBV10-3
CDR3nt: TGTGCCATCAGCGGGGGACAGGTCGATTCACCCCTCCACTTT
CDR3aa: CAISGGQVDSPLHF

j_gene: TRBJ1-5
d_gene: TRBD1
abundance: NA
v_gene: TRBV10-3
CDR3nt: TGTGCCATCAGTCAGGGGGCAGGCAATCAGCCCCAGCATTTT
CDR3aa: CAISQGAGNQPQHF